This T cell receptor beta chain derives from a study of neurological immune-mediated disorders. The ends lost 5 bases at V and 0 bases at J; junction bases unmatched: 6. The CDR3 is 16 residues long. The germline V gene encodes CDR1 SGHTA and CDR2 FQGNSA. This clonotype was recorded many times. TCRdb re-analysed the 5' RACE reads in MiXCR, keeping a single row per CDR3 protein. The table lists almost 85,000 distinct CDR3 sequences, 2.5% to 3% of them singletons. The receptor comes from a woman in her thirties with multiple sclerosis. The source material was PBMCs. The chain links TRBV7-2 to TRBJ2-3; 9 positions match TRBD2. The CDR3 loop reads CASSPMGLASTDTQYF. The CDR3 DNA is TGTGCCAGCAGCCCGATGGGACTAGCAAGCACAGATACGCAGTATTTT.